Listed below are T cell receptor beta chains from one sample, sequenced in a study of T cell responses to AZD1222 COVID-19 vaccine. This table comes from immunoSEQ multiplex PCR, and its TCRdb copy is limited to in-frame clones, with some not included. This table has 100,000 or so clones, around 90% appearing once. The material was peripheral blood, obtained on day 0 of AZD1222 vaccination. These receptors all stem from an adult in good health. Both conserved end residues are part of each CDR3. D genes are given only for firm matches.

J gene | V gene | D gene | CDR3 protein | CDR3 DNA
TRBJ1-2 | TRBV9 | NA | CASSSQMGGYTF | TGTGCCAGCAGCTCCCAAATGGGGGGCTACACCTTC
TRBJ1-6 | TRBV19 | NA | CASSIDPTGDSPLHF | TGTGCCAGTAGTATAGATCCGACGGGGGATTCACCCCTCCACTTT
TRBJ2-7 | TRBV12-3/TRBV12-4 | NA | CASSLGRGEQYF | TGTGCCAGCAGTTTAGGAAGAGGCGAGCAGTACTTC
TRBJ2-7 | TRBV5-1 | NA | CASSLEEYSSYEQYF | TGCGCCAGCAGCTTGGAGGAATATAGCTCCTACGAGCAGTACTTC
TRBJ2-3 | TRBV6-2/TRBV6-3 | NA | CASSSPSFGSWYTQYF | TGTGCCAGCAGTTCCCCCAGCTTCGGGAGCTGGTATACGCAGTATTTT
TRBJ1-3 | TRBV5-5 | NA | CASSLWEDLVSGNTIYF | TGTGCCAGCAGCTTGTGGGAGGACTTAGTCTCTGGAAACACCATATATTTT
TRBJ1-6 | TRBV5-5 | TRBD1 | CASSWTGDNSPLHF | TGTGCCAGCAGCTGGACAGGGGATAATTCACCCCTCCACTTT
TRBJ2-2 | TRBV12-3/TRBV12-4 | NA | CASGTGYTGELFF | TGTGCCAGCGGAACCGGATACACCGGGGAGCTGTTTTTT
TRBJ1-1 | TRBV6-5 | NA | CASSLLMNTEAFF | TGTGCCAGCAGTCTACTAATGAACACTGAAGCTTTCTTT
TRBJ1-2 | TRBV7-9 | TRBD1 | CASSTRTGDGYTF | TGTGCCAGCAGCACACGGACAGGGGATGGCTACACCTTC